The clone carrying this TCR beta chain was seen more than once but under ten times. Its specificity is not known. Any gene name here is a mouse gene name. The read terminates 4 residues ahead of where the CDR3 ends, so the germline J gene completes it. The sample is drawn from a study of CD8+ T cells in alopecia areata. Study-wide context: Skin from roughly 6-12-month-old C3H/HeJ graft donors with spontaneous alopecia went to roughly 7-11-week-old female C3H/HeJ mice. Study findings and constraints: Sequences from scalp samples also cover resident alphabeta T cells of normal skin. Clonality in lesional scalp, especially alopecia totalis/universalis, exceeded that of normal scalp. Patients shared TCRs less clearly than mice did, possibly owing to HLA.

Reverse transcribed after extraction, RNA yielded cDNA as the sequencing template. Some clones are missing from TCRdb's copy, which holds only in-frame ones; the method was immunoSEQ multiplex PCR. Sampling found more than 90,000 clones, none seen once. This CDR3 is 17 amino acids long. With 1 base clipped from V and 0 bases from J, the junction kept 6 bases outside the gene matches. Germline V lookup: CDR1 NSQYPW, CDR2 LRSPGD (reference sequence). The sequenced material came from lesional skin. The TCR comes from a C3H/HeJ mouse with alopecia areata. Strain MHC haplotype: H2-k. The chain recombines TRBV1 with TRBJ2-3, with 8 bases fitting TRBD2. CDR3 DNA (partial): TGCACCTGCAGTGCAGGCTGGGGGGATTCTAGTGCAGAA. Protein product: CTCSAGWGDSSAE. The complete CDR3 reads CTCSAGWGDSSAETLYF.